Each of the 32 T cell receptor beta chains below was sequenced from the same sample in a study of cytomegalovirus exposure and HLA in healthy donors. PCR was performed using 60 Vbeta and 13 Jbeta primers. The method was immunoSEQ multiplex PCR; TCRdb's version includes in-frame clones alone and lacks a portion of them. Among about 140,000 clones listed, around 80% were seen once. Sample: PBMCs. The receptor set was obtained from a man between 25 and 39 years old in good health and CMV-seropositive.

The V and J genes are TRBV29-1 and TRBJ2-7, with D maybe TRBD2 (7 bases). The CDR3 loop spans 17 amino acids. CDR1 is SQVTM, CDR2 ANQGSEA, per germline. The V and J ends lost 6 bases and 5 bases respectively, with 29 bases between them. CDR3 nucleotide sequence: TGCAGCGTAACGCCGGCTGGGGGCTTAGGGGGGGGGAACGAGCAGTACTTC. The encoded protein is CSVTPAGGLGGGNEQYF.

The V and J genes are TRBV5-1 and TRBJ2-7; TRBD1 is a possible D gene (6 bases). CDR1 and CDR2 (germline): SGHRS, YFSETQ. Trimming cost V 6 bases and J 3 bases, with 19 bases left between them. This CDR3 spans 15 amino acids. CDR3 amino acids: CASTMGHTPIYEQYF. The CDR3 DNA sequence: TGCGCCAGCACTATGGGACACACTCCTATCTACGAGCAGTACTTC.

The V gene is TRBV10-3, the J gene TRBJ2-5, with TRBD1 identical over 10 bases. The CDR3 length is 13 residues. V was pared by 10 bases and J by 5 bases, with 7 bases of the junction left unmatched. The germline V gene encodes CDR1 ENHRY and CDR2 SYGVKD. The CDR3 protein is CASARTGGETQYF. The CDR3 nucleotides are TGTGCCAGCGCGAGGACAGGGGGGGAGACCCAGTACTTC.

This chain uses TRBV18 with TRBJ2-5, with a weak D call TRBD2 (6 bases). CDR3 length: 14 amino acids. V shed 2 bases and J shed 10 bases, with 17 bases lying between them. In germline, CDR1 is KGHSH, CDR2 LQKENI. DNA of the CDR3: TGTGCCAGCTCACCATCGCGGGACGGCAAGAGCCAGTACTTC. This gives the protein CASSPSRDGKSQYF.

This chain's CDR3 is CASSPGQGRVTTDTQYF. CDR3 nucleotide sequence: TGTGCCAGCAGCCCGGGACAGGGTAGAGTTACGACAGATACGCAGTATTTT. This chain connects TRBV7-9 to TRBJ2-3; 9 nucleotides align to TRBD1. V lost 5 bases and J lost 3; bases outside the gene matches: 12. The CDR3 has 17 amino acids. From germline, CDR1 is SEHNR and CDR2 FQNEAQ (reference sequence).

The chain uses TRBV7-9 and TRBJ2-2, with 7 positions matching TRBD1. The J segment lost 7 bases and the V segment lost 5 bases, leaving 10 bases of the junction unmatched. This CDR3 comprises 15 residues. Germline lookup yields CDR1 SEHNR and CDR2 FQNEAQ (reference sequence). The CDR3 region has the DNA TGTGCCAGCAGCCCGACAGGGTATAGTAACGGGGAGCTGTTTTTT. It encodes CASSPTGYSNGELFF.

The chain joins TRBV6-6 to TRBJ1-2; TRBD1 agrees at 10 bases. Germline lookup yields CDR1 MNHNY and CDR2 SVGAGI (reference sequence). V was clipped by 5 bases and J by 5 bases; unmatched bases: 8. The CDR3 length is 15 residues. CDR3 sequence: CASSPDRTGGYGYTF. CDR3 sequence (DNA): TGTGCCAGCAGTCCTGACAGGACAGGGGGTTATGGCTACACCTTC.

This clone appeared a single time. The rearrangement links TRBV9 to TRBJ2-3, with D tentatively TRBD1 (6 bases). Germline assignment: CDR1 SGDLS and CDR2 YYNGEE. The CDR3 sequence is 13 residues long. V gave up 0 bases and J gave up 4 bases, with 6 bases separating them. The CDR3 DNA reads as TGTGCCAGCAGCGTAGAGGGGGCAGATACGCAGTATTTT. As protein: CASSVEGADTQYF.

This clone was recorded only once. The chain combines TRBV5-6 with TRBJ2-7; possibly TRBD1 for D (6 bases). Between the trimmed V and J ends, which lost 4 bases and 7 bases, there was a span of 12 bases. The CDR3 has 12 amino acids. Germline V gene data show CDR1 as SGHDT and CDR2 as YYEEEE. CDR3 region: CASSRGGWEQYF. As DNA, the CDR3 is TGTGCCAGCAGCAGAGGGGGTTGGGAGCAGTACTTC.

This clone showed up just a few times. The chain is built from TRBV10-3 and TRBJ1-1; TRBD1 might be the D (5 bases). The CDR3 is made up of 15 amino acids. CDR1 ENHRY and CDR2 SYGVKD come from the germline V gene. V was trimmed by 8 bases and J by 1 base, leaving 17 bases between them. The CDR3 DNA reads TGTGCCATCCGGAAGGGGCAGGCTCAGAACACTGAAGCTTTCTTT. It is translated as CAIRKGQAQNTEAFF.

The gene calls are TRBV2 and TRBJ1-3; a weak D match, TRBD1 (6 bases). Per germline, CDR1 SNHLY and CDR2 FYNNEI. V was trimmed by 1 base and J by 0 bases, leaving 7 bases between them. CDR3 length equals 15 residues. The CDR3 protein is CASSEEGDSGNTIYF. CDR3 nucleotides: TGTGCCAGCAGTGAAGAGGGGGACTCTGGAAACACCATATATTTT.

The rearrangement joins TRBV29-1 to TRBJ2-4, with unresolved D. V shed 4 bases and J shed 1 base, with 8 bases lying between them. The CDR3 has 13 amino acids. Germline-derived CDR1 and CDR2 are SQVTM and ANQGSEA. The CDR3 is CSVVGEAKNIQYF. The CDR3 nucleotides read TGCAGCGTTGTTGGAGAGGCCAAAAACATTCAGTACTTC.

V gene TRBV28 combines with J gene TRBJ1-5; D is undetermined. The CDR3 spans 13 residues. The V end was cut by 8 bases, the J end by 4 bases, with 12 bases between. From germline, CDR1 is MDHEN and CDR2 SYDVKM. The CDR3 protein is CASARIYNQPQHF. The CDR3 coding sequence is TGTGCCAGCGCGAGAATCTATAATCAGCCCCAGCATTTT. Full variable domain (outside the CDR3, taken from reference TRBV28 and TRBJ1-5): DVKVTQSSRYLVKRTGEKVFLECVQDMDHENMFWYRQDPGLGLRLIYFSYDVKMKEKGDIPEGYSVSREKKERFSLILESASTNQTSMYLCASARIYNQPQHFGDGTRLSIL.

This clone was detected only a few times. This sequence joins TRBV6-1 and TRBJ1-4; D is possibly TRBD1 (5 bases). Between the trimmed V and J ends, which lost 5 bases and 7 bases, there was a span of 11 bases. Germline values: CDR1 MNHNS, CDR2 SASEGT. The CDR3 spans 13 residues. The CDR3, as DNA: TGTGCCAGCAGTTCCAGGGCTCCTGAAAAACTGTTTTTT. This codes for CASSSRAPEKLFF.

This clone has only a few counts. V and J are TRBV27 and TRBJ2-1; perhaps TRBD2 as D (5 bases). Germline V gene data show CDR1 as MNHEY and CDR2 as SMNVEV (reference sequence). Deletions cut 8 bases from V and 7 bases from J, with 15 bases between. This CDR3 contains 13 residues. The CDR3: CASAQAGGNEQFF. In DNA, the CDR3 is TGTGCCAGCGCCCAGGCGGGCGGGAATGAGCAGTTCTTC.

The chain couples TRBV19 to TRBJ2-1, with 8 nucleotides matching TRBD2. Germline V gene lookup returns CDR1 LNHDA and CDR2 SQIVND (reference sequence). V gave up 7 bases and J gave up 10 bases; unmatched junction bases: 6. This CDR3 contains 12 residues. In nucleotides, the CDR3 is TGTGCCAGTAAGGGCAGCGGGGGCGAGCAGTTCTTC. Translated, it gives CASKGSGGEQFF.

The chain employs TRBV5-1 and TRBJ2-7, with D maybe TRBD2 (5 bases). V gave up 5 bases and J gave up 6 bases, with 18 bases separating them. This CDR3 is built from 14 residues. Per germline, CDR1 SGHRS and CDR2 YFSETQ. The CDR3 nucleotides read TGCGCCAGCAGAACTCAAGGAGGTTCGGTCGAGCAGTACTTC. Translating it yields CASRTQGGSVEQYF.

The chain couples TRBV27 to TRBJ2-7; 8 nucleotides line up with TRBD1. V lost 2 bases and J lost 6; bases outside the gene matches: 3. From germline, CDR1 is MNHEY and CDR2 SMNVEV (reference sequence). The CDR3 spans 13 residues. CDR3 sequence reads: CASSLMDRAEQYF. CDR3 DNA sequence: TGTGCCAGCAGTTTAATGGACAGGGCCGAGCAGTACTTC.

V usage is TRBV5-1 and J usage is TRBJ1-3, with D unresolved. The CDR3 runs to 14 residues. The germline V gene has CDR1 SGHRS and CDR2 YFSETQ. With 1 base removed from V and 3 bases from J, the gap between germline ends came to 8 bases. The DNA for the CDR3 is TGCGCCAGCAGCTTGACCTCGGGTGGAAACACCATATATTTT. Protein: CASSLTSGGNTIYF.

This clone appeared a single time. This rearrangement joins TRBV13 to TRBJ1-2, with D perhaps TRBD1 (5 bases). Germline V gene lookup returns CDR1 PRHDT and CDR2 FYEKMQ (reference sequence). V lost 0 bases and J 8 bases, leaving 13 bases between the germline ends. The CDR3 loop spans 14 amino acids. This CDR3 is CASSLGQGTYGYTF. The CDR3 nucleotides read TGTGCCAGCAGCTTAGGGCAGGGCACTTACGGCTACACCTTC.

The chain carries TRBV6-6 and TRBJ2-5; a possible D gene is TRBD1 (5 bases). The J call is uncertain, as TRBJ2-7 better fits the DNA end. The CDR3 sequence is 13 residues long. Germline V gene sequence: CDR1 MNHNY, CDR2 SVGAGI (reference sequence). CDR3 coding DNA: TGTGCCAGCAGTCCCGTGGACAACTACGAGCAGTACTTC. Protein product: CASSPVDNYEQYF.

This clone was counted a few times. The chain combines TRBV15 with TRBJ1-5; D remains ambiguous. The CDR3 sequence is 16 residues long. Germline V gives CDR1 LNHNV, CDR2 YYDKDF (reference sequence). Trimming cost V 5 bases and J 3 bases, with 17 bases left between them. The CDR3 is CATSRRPAGNNQPQHF. CDR3 in DNA: TGTGCCACCAGCCGCCGACCCGCAGGCAACAATCAGCCCCAGCATTTT.

The sample holds one count of this clone. The chain is built from TRBV7-8 and TRBJ1-2; TRBD1 matches at 11 bases. Per the germline V gene, CDR1 is SGHVS and CDR2 is FQNEAQ. Trimming at V came to 3 bases and at J to 8 bases, leaving 8 bases not matched to a gene. The CDR3 covers 15 residues. The CDR3 coding sequence is TGTGCCAGCAGCTTGGTGGACAGGGGGCAGGAGGGCTACACCTTC. Amino acid sequence: CASSLVDRGQEGYTF.

The chain combines TRBV14 with TRBJ2-7; the match to TRBD1 covers 10 bases. Germline CDR1 SGHDN, CDR2 FVKESK. The CDR3 covers 14 residues. Unmatched junction bases numbered 0, after V lost 1 base and J lost 3 bases. This chain's CDR3 is CASSQGTGGYEQYF. The CDR3 DNA reads TGTGCCAGCAGCCAAGGGACAGGGGGCTACGAGCAGTACTTC.

This chain uses TRBV2 with TRBJ1-5; 7 bases match TRBD1. This CDR3 region has 16 residues. CDR1 and CDR2 from the germline V gene are SNHLY and FYNNEI. Trimming took 1 base from V and 4 from J; bases not matched to a gene: 7. The CDR3 coding sequence is TGTGCCAGCAGTGAAGGGACGGGACAGTTTAATCAGCCCCAGCATTTT. It yields the protein CASSEGTGQFNQPQHF.

The CDR3 spells CASSPSTTPDEQYF. The CDR3, as DNA: TGCGCCAGCAGCCCTTCGACTACGCCCGACGAGCAGTACTTC. The rearrangement uses TRBV5-1 and TRBJ2-7, with D perhaps matching TRBD2 (5 bases). Germline V gene lookup returns CDR1 SGHRS and CDR2 YFSETQ. V was cut by 4 bases and J by 5 bases, with 16 bases left in between. The CDR3 extends over 14 amino acids.

The rearrangement uses TRBV6-6 and TRBJ2-7; perhaps TRBD1 as D (6 bases). V lost 6 bases and J lost 3, with 15 bases in between. This CDR3 region has 14 residues. Germline CDR1 and CDR2: MNHNY and SVGAGI (reference sequence). DNA for the CDR3: TGTGCCAGCAGCCCGGTGACAGGTCTCTACGAGCAGTACTTC. Its translation is CASSPVTGLYEQYF.

This chain joins TRBV9 and TRBJ2-1; perhaps TRBD2 as D (5 bases). The CDR3 runs to 13 residues. V was clipped by 4 bases and J by 7 bases, with 12 bases between them. Germline V gives CDR1 SGDLS, CDR2 YYNGEE. This CDR3 reads CASSPGLVNEQFF. In nucleotides, the CDR3 is TGTGCCAGCAGCCCTGGACTCGTAAATGAGCAGTTCTTC.

This sequence joins TRBV14 and TRBJ2-1; TRBD2 aligns across 8 bases. The CDR3 runs 15 residues. Germline V gene lookup returns CDR1 SGHDN and CDR2 FVKESK. Unmatched junction bases numbered 2, after V lost 4 bases and J lost 0 bases. In DNA form, the CDR3 reads TGTGCCAGCAGCCCAACTAGCGGCTCCTACAATGAGCAGTTCTTC. Protein: CASSPTSGSYNEQFF.

This chain links TRBV7-9 with TRBJ1-2, with a tentative D call TRBD1 (5 bases). Looked up from germline, CDR1 is SEHNR and CDR2 is FQNEAQ (reference sequence). V was trimmed by 1 base and J by 5 bases, leaving 14 bases between them. The CDR3 spans 15 residues. Here the CDR3 DNA reads TGTGCCAGCAGCTTAGGAGACCTTCAGGGTTATGGCTACACCTTC. This translates into CASSLGDLQGYGYTF.

The rearrangement joins TRBV5-1 to TRBJ2-2, with 9 bases matching TRBD2. The CDR3 totals 16 residues. V trimming: 2 bases; J trimming: 1 base; junction bases outside the gene matches: 3. Per germline, CDR1 SGHRS and CDR2 YFSETQ. In DNA form, the CDR3 reads TGCGCCAGCAGCTTTCTAGCGGGGATGAACACCGGGGAGCTGTTTTTT. This translates into CASSFLAGMNTGELFF.

The J gene is TRBJ2-3, the V gene TRBV6-5; 8 bases agree with TRBD2. The CDR3 is 15 residues long. The trim removed 11 bases at V and 1 base at J, leaving 11 bases unmatched. Looked up from germline, CDR1 is MNHEY and CDR2 is SVGAGI. The DNA of the CDR3 is TGTGCCTGTCGGAGCGGGAGAGGGGGCACAGATACGCAGTATTTT. It encodes CACRSGRGGTDTQYF.